A single sample is the source of the 31 T cell receptor beta chains below, sequenced in a study of blood T cell repertoires in COVID-19. Method: immunoSEQ multiplex PCR; TCRdb's copy keeps in-frame clones and lacks some. The sample yields a few hundred thousand clones, approximately 89% seen once. Sequenced material: PBMCs or T cells enriched from blood (not recorded which). These receptors all stem from a woman aged 35 to 49 with acute COVID-19.

This clone was picked up one time. The chain couples TRBV4-2 to TRBJ1-1; D gene uncertain. Germline assignment: CDR1 LGHNA and CDR2 YNFKEQ. Trimming took 0 bases from V and 4 from J, leaving 6 bases between them. This CDR3 is built from 13 residues. CDR3 loop: CASSQDLGTEAFF. The CDR3 DNA is TGTGCCAGCAGCCAAGATCTCGGCACTGAAGCTTTCTTT.

The genes are TRBV4-2 and TRBJ2-3, with TRBD2 identical over 8 bases. This CDR3 comprises 17 residues. J lost 1 base, V lost 4 bases, and 10 bases had no gene match. Per the germline V gene, CDR1 is LGHNA and CDR2 is YNFKEQ. The CDR3 sequence is CASSRQGGTRGTDTQYF. The DNA of the CDR3 is TGTGCCAGCAGCCGCCAAGGGGGGACTAGGGGCACAGATACGCAGTATTTT.

Only one count was recorded for this clone. The chain is built from TRBV12-3 or TRBV12-4 and TRBJ2-5; TRBD2 is a possible D gene (5 bases). There are 13 residues in the CDR3. Deletions cut 6 bases from V and 5 bases from J, with 13 bases between. The CDR3 DNA reads as TGTGCCAGCAGACCACTAGGCTGGGAGACCCAGTACTTC. Amino acids: CASRPLGWETQYF.

This chain joins TRBV27 and TRBJ1-4; tentatively, D is TRBD1 (5 bases). V was shortened by 4 bases and J by 12 bases, with 9 bases between the two germline ends. Germline CDR1 MNHEY, CDR2 SMNVEV (reference sequence). The CDR3 contains 11 residues. In DNA form, the CDR3 reads TGTGCCAGCAGTTGGGGGGGGGAACTGTTTTTT. This translates into CASSWGGELFF.

This chain uses TRBV29-1 with TRBJ1-4; D unclear. CDR1 is SQVTM, CDR2 ANQGSEA, per germline. Trimming removed 4 bases at V and 7 bases at J, with 7 bases between. The CDR3 has 11 residues. The CDR3 DNA reads as TGCAGCGTTGCCTTCAGTGAAAAACTGTTTTTT. It is translated as CSVAFSEKLFF. The complete variable domain, with remaining parts taken from reference TRBV29-1 and TRBJ1-4, reads SAVISQKPSRDICQRGTSLTIQCQVDSQVTMMFWYRQQPGQSLTLIATANQGSEATYESGFVIDKFPISRPNLTFSTLTVSNMSPEDSSIYLCSVAFSEKLFFGSGTQLSVL.

The sample holds a few counts of this clone. The chain carries TRBV7-2 and TRBJ1-2, with 10 bases aligning to TRBD1. Trimming took 4 bases from V and 8 from J; bases not matched to a gene: 7. The germline gives CDR1 SGHTA, CDR2 FQGNSA. CDR3 size: 14 residues. The CDR3, as DNA: TGTGCCAGCAGCTCGGGACAGGGGACAGGGGGCTACACCTTC. Encoded protein: CASSSGQGTGGYTF.

The V call is TRBV5-1, the J call TRBJ2-3; 9 positions match TRBD1. Trimming cost V 0 bases and J 7 bases; bases outside gene matches: 9. The CDR3 is made up of 16 amino acids. The germline gives CDR1 SGHRS, CDR2 YFSETQ. The CDR3: CASSLDIGQGSYTQYF. In DNA form, the CDR3 reads TGCGCCAGCAGCTTGGATATAGGACAGGGGTCGTATACGCAGTATTTT.

This clone was picked up a small number of times. The V call is TRBV6-5, the J call TRBJ2-3; TRBD1 matches at 7 bases. CDR1 MNHEY and CDR2 SVGAGI come from the germline V gene. The CDR3 has 15 residues. The V gene end was trimmed by 0 bases and the J gene end by 6 bases; junction bases not matched to a gene: 6. The CDR3 DNA is TGTGCCAGCAGTTACTCAGGAGAGGGGGCGGATACGCAGTATTTT. Its protein is CASSYSGEGADTQYF.

This sequence joins TRBV9 and TRBJ2-1, with D perhaps matching TRBD2 (6 bases). Germline-derived CDR1 and CDR2 are SGDLS and YYNGEE. V lost 7 bases and J lost 6, with 26 bases in between. The CDR3 has 17 amino acids. The CDR3 sequence is CASARQAAGPTSNEQFF. The CDR3, as DNA: TGTGCCAGCGCTCGACAAGCGGCGGGACCCACATCCAATGAGCAGTTCTTC.

This chain links TRBV9 with TRBJ1-1; D may be TRBD1 (5 bases). V gave up 4 bases and J gave up 1 base, with 8 bases separating them. Germline V gives CDR1 SGDLS, CDR2 YYNGEE. CDR3 size: 13 residues. The CDR3 DNA is TGTGCCAGCAGCCGACAGCCGAACACTGAAGCTTTCTTT. It encodes CASSRQPNTEAFF.

The chain uses TRBV3-1 (or the pseudogene TRBV3-2) and TRBJ1-6, with 10 bases identical to TRBD1. The germline CDR1 and CDR2 sequences are LGHDT and YNNKEL (reference sequence). V dropped 1 base and J dropped 8; count of bases not matched to a gene: 2. CDR3 length: 15 residues. CDR3 bases: TGTGCCAGCAGCCAAGCGGGACAGGGGCATTCACCCCTCCACTTT. Its translation: CASSQAGQGHSPLHF.

V is TRBV7-9 and J is TRBJ1-5; 7 bases agree with TRBD1. Germline assignment: CDR1 SEHNR and CDR2 FQNEAQ (reference sequence). The J segment lost 5 bases and the V segment lost 2 bases, leaving 9 bases of the junction unmatched. The CDR3 runs to 16 residues. CDR3: CASSLTGTVRDQPQHF. The CDR3 DNA is TGTGCCAGCAGCTTAACGGGGACAGTAAGGGATCAGCCCCAGCATTTT.

The chain carries TRBV21-1 and TRBJ1-1; the D call TRBD1 from the table was never checked on the DNA. TRBV21-1 corresponds to a pseudogene. The CDR3 length is 12 residues. The DNA of the CDR3 is TGTGCCAGCAGCCTCCTCAGGGGGCAAGCTTTCTTT. Encoded protein: CASSLLRGQAFF.

The chain couples TRBV18 to TRBJ2-5; 7 nucleotides match TRBD1. Trimming cost V 8 bases and J 5 bases; bases outside gene matches: 2. Germline-derived CDR1 and CDR2 are KGHSH and LQKENI. This CDR3 has 11 amino acids. The CDR3 spells CASGGQETQYF. The CDR3 nucleotides read TGTGCCAGCGGGGGACAGGAGACCCAGTACTTC.

As DNA, the CDR3 is TGTGCCAGCAGTTACGGCGGACAGGGGTACTATGGCTACACCTTC. This sequence encodes CASSYGGQGYYGYTF. The chain carries TRBV6-5 and TRBJ1-2; 9 bases agree with TRBD1. V shed 2 bases and J 3 bases; nucleotides not matched to a gene: 4. This CDR3 has 15 amino acids. Germline lookup yields CDR1 MNHEY and CDR2 SVGAGI.

This clone was observed a handful of times. The chain joins TRBV9 to TRBJ1-2; 11 bases are shared with TRBD1. The germline V gene encodes CDR1 SGDLS and CDR2 YYNGEE. The CDR3 length is 18 residues. V lost 0 bases, J lost 2 bases, and 9 bases stayed unmatched. The CDR3 DNA follows: TGTGCCAGCAGCGTAGCCTCGGGACAGGGGGACCCAAACTATGGCTACACCTTC. Protein sequence: CASSVASGQGDPNYGYTF. Variable domain in full (rest from reference TRBV9 and TRBJ1-2): DSGVTQTPKHLITATGQRVTLRCSPRSGDLSVYWYQQSLDQGLQFLIQYYNGEERAKGNILERFSAQQFPDLHSELNLSSLELGDSALYFCASSVASGQGDPNYGYTFGSGTRLTVV.

V and J are TRBV5-6 and TRBJ1-2; no firm D call. With 2 bases removed from V and 7 bases from J, the gap between germline ends came to 9 bases. Germline CDR1 SGHDT, CDR2 YYEEEE. The CDR3 sequence is 12 residues long. This CDR3 is CASSLGRGGYTF. CDR3 DNA: TGTGCCAGCAGCTTAGGGCGGGGTGGCTACACCTTC.

The chain uses TRBV4-2 and TRBJ2-3; 11 bases match TRBD2. V shed 0 bases and J 5 bases; nucleotides not matched to a gene: 4. This CDR3 comprises 16 residues. The germline CDR1 and CDR2 sequences are LGHNA and YNFKEQ. The CDR3 is CASSQEKLAGVDTQYF. Written as DNA, the CDR3 is TGTGCCAGCAGCCAAGAGAAACTAGCGGGAGTAGATACGCAGTATTTT.

The chain employs TRBV4-3 and TRBJ2-6; possibly TRBD1 for D (5 bases). The CDR3 runs 18 residues. Germline V gene lookup returns CDR1 LGHNA and CDR2 YSLEER. V was trimmed by 0 bases and J by 3 bases, leaving 15 bases between them. The CDR3 nucleotides are TGCGCCAGCAGCCAAGATCCCACAGGCAGTCTTGGGGCCAACGTCCTGACTTTC. Translated, it gives CASSQDPTGSLGANVLTF.

This rearrangement joins TRBV7-2 to TRBJ1-6; TRBD1 might be the D (5 bases). The CDR3 runs 16 residues. Per germline, CDR1 SGHTA and CDR2 FQGNSA. Between the trimmed V and J ends, which lost 0 bases and 8 bases, there was a span of 14 bases. The CDR3: CASSLAPPGGYSPLHF. Here the CDR3 DNA reads TGTGCCAGCAGCTTAGCGCCGCCGGGGGGATATTCACCCCTCCACTTT. The variable domain in full, completed from reference TRBV7-2 and TRBJ1-6, reads GAGVSQSPSNKVTEKGKDVELRCDPISGHTALYWYRQSLGQGLEFLIYFQGNSAPDKSGLPSDRFSAERTGGSVSTLTIQRTQQEDSAVYLCASSLAPPGGYSPLHFGNGTRLTVT.

The J gene is TRBJ2-3, the V gene TRBV10-2; TRBD1 might be the D (5 bases). The V end lost 3 bases, the J end lost 6 bases, and 16 bases lay between the germline ends. This CDR3 spans 15 amino acids. Germline CDR1 is WSHSY and CDR2 is SAAADI. This CDR3 is CASSDGLTRQDTQYF. The CDR3 coding sequence is TGCGCCAGCAGTGACGGCCTTACCCGACAGGATACGCAGTATTTT.

This chain connects TRBV4-3 to TRBJ2-7; D may be TRBD2 (6 bases). Germline CDR1 is LGHNA and CDR2 is YSLEER. The V end was cut by 0 bases, the J end by 6 bases, with 15 bases between. This CDR3 contains 15 residues. The CDR3 DNA reads TGCGCCAGCAGCCAAGATCTCGGGGGTACGGGCGAGCAGTACTTC. This sequence encodes CASSQDLGGTGEQYF.

The chain carries TRBV19 and TRBJ2-7, with 8 bases lining up with TRBD1. V dropped 3 bases and J dropped 5; count of bases not matched to a gene: 15. This CDR3 spans 17 amino acids. Germline V gene data show CDR1 as LNHDA and CDR2 as SQIVND (reference sequence). In DNA form, the CDR3 reads TGTGCCAGTAGTATCCTAAATATAGGACAGGGTGTGAACGAGCAGTACTTC. It translates to CASSILNIGQGVNEQYF.

The V and J genes are TRBV6-5 and TRBJ1-5; D is unclear. V shed 5 bases and J shed 0 bases, with 11 bases lying between them. Germline loops: CDR1 MNHEY, CDR2 SVGAGI. The CDR3 length is 15 residues. The CDR3 sequence is CASSKTGNSNQPQHF. For the CDR3, the DNA is TGTGCCAGCAGTAAGACGGGGAATAGCAATCAGCCCCAGCATTTT.

The gene calls are TRBV7-9 and TRBJ2-7; D is perhaps TRBD2 (5 bases). The CDR3 extends over 14 amino acids. Looked up from germline, CDR1 is SEHNR and CDR2 is FQNEAQ (reference sequence). V was clipped by 4 bases and J by 1 base, with 11 bases between them. The CDR3: CASSSPGYSYEQYF. The CDR3 DNA is TGTGCCAGCAGCTCCCCGGGATATTCCTACGAGCAGTACTTC.

This sequence joins TRBV30 and TRBJ1-4, with D hard to call. Germline values: CDR1 GTSNPN, CDR2 SVGIG (reference sequence). The CDR3 is made up of 14 amino acids. V was clipped by 3 bases and J by 8 bases, with 16 bases between them. The CDR3 here is CAWRGGTVSEKLFF. DNA for the CDR3: TGTGCCTGGAGAGGCGGCACGGTGAGCGAAAAACTGTTTTTT.

The chain couples TRBV3-1 (or the pseudogene TRBV3-2) to TRBJ2-7; the match to TRBD1 covers 8 bases. CDR1 and CDR2 (germline): LGHDT, YNNKEL (reference sequence). The CDR3 length is 16 residues. V lost 0 bases to trimming and J lost 2 bases; unmatched junction nucleotides: 6. CDR3 protein: CASSQDLQGATYEQYV. The CDR3 DNA reads as TGTGCCAGCAGCCAAGATCTGCAGGGGGCCACCTACGAGCAGTACGTC.

The chain combines TRBV5-6 with TRBJ1-2, with TRBD1 identical over 8 bases. The trim removed 3 bases at V and 6 bases at J, leaving 10 bases unmatched. The CDR3 is 15 amino acids. CDR1 and CDR2 from the germline V gene are SGHDT and YYEEEE. CDR3 amino acids: CASSSTGGIRDGYTF. The CDR3 nucleotides read TGTGCCAGCAGCTCAACAGGGGGGATTCGAGATGGCTACACCTTC.

V is TRBV5-1 and J is TRBJ2-1; TRBD1 agrees at 9 bases. Per the germline V gene, CDR1 is SGHRS and CDR2 is YFSETQ. The CDR3 consists of 16 residues. Unmatched junction bases numbered 9, after V lost 4 bases and J lost 4 bases. CDR3 coding DNA: TGCGCCAGCAGCGGCCCCGGGACAGGGCCATACAATGAGCAGTTCTTC. Its translation is CASSGPGTGPYNEQFF.

This clone is a singleton in its sample. The chain is built from TRBV2 and TRBJ2-7; TRBD2 matches at 12 bases. With V trimmed by 5 bases and J by 4 bases, 3 bases remained unmatched. CDR3 length equals 14 residues. CDR1 SNHLY and CDR2 FYNNEI come from the germline V gene. The CDR3 DNA reads TGTGCCAGCAGTCCCGGGACTAGCGGGTACGAGCAGTACGTC. Amino acid sequence: CASSPGTSGYEQYV.

The chain is built from TRBV5-4 and TRBJ2-4; D perhaps matches TRBD1 (6 bases). V was trimmed by 4 bases and J by 2 bases, leaving 10 bases between them. Per germline, CDR1 SGHNT and CDR2 YYREEE (reference sequence). This CDR3 spans 14 amino acids. In nucleotides, the CDR3 is TGTGCCAGCAGCATCGGACAGACCAAAAACATTCAGTACTTC. Protein sequence: CASSIGQTKNIQYF.